What follows are 9 T cell receptor beta chains derived from one specimen sequenced in a study of CD4+ T cells in melanoma. The method was immunoSEQ multiplex PCR; TCRdb's version includes in-frame clones alone and lacks a portion of them. The table includes some 150,000 clones, roughly 91% detected once. The source of these receptors is a human donor with melanoma.

The chain combines TRBV7-8 with TRBJ2-4; D may be TRBD1 (5 bases). The CDR3 runs to 19 residues. The V gene lost 0 bases and the J gene lost 5 bases, with 23 bases spanning the gap. Germline V gene lookup returns CDR1 SGHVS and CDR2 FQNEAQ. The CDR3 nucleotides are TGTGCCAGCAGCTTAGCCCCCCCGGCAGCCTATCAAGGGGAAAACATTCAGTACTTC. Protein product: CASSLAPPAAYQGENIQYF. The entire variable domain, with the rest obtained from reference TRBV7-8 and TRBJ2-4, is as follows: GAGVSQSPRYKVAKRGQDVALRCDPISGHVSLFWYQQALGQGPEFLTYFQNEAQLDKSGLPSDRFFAERPEGSVSTLKIQRTQQEDSAVYLCASSLAPPAAYQGENIQYFGAGTRLSVL.

This clone was seen only once. The chain recombines TRBV6-1 with TRBJ1-2; D gene ambiguous. V was pared by 4 bases and J by 0 bases, with 3 bases between. Germline CDR1 and CDR2: MNHNS and SASEGT. This CDR3 contains 12 residues. CDR3 amino acids: CASSVANYGYTF. CDR3 DNA: TGTGCCAGCAGTGTTGCTAACTATGGCTACACCTTC.

This clone has just one count. J is TRBJ1-6 and V is TRBV30; the D is unclear. Trimming left V 2 bases short and J 7 bases short, with 12 bases between. The CDR3 loop spans 14 amino acids. The V gene's germline CDR1 is GTSNPN and CDR2 SVGIG (reference sequence). The DNA of the CDR3 is TGTGCCTGGAGTCCTTACCTTCTAAATTCACCCCTCCACTTT. Protein sequence: CAWSPYLLNSPLHF.

V is TRBV19 and J is TRBJ1-3; TRBD1 matches 10 bases. This CDR3 region has 14 residues. Germline V gene sequence: CDR1 LNHDA, CDR2 SQIVND (reference sequence). With V trimmed by 10 bases and J by 3 bases, 6 bases remained unmatched. CDR3 region: CATRDRGLGNTIYF. The CDR3 DNA reads as TGTGCCACCCGGGACAGGGGCCTTGGAAACACCATATATTTT.

The chain has TRBV5-1 and TRBJ2-1, with D possibly being TRBD1 (5 bases). CDR3 length equals 16 residues. Trimming shortened V by 0 bases and J by 9 bases, and 19 bases separated the two germline ends. The germline V gene has CDR1 SGHRS and CDR2 YFSETQ. CDR3 in amino acids: CASSLVAGSHRTEQFF. The CDR3 nucleotides read TGCGCCAGCAGCTTGGTAGCAGGGTCACATCGGACTGAGCAGTTCTTC.

The gene calls are TRBV11-2 and TRBJ1-2, with D tentatively TRBD1 (6 bases). Germline CDR1 reads SGHAT; CDR2 reads FQNNGV. The CDR3 runs 13 residues. Trimming took 4 bases from V and 8 from J, leaving 14 bases between them. The CDR3, as DNA: TGTGCCAGCAGCTCATCTCGGACAGTAGGCTACACCTTC. This sequence encodes CASSSSRTVGYTF. The full variable domain, completed using reference TRBV11-2 and TRBJ1-2, is EAGVAQSPRYKIIEKRQSVAFWCNPISGHATLYWYQQILGQGPKLLIQFQNNGVVDDSQLPKDRFSAERLKGVDSTLKIQPAKLEDSAVYLCASSSSRTVGYTFGSGTRLTVV.

V gene TRBV5-1 combines with J gene TRBJ2-3; D may be TRBD2 (7 bases). V gave up 0 bases and J gave up 5 bases, with 13 bases separating them. Germline V gene lookup returns CDR1 SGHRS and CDR2 YFSETQ. The CDR3 is 15 residues long. The CDR3 nucleotides read TGCGCCAGCAGCTTGGCCGAGCGGGGACAAGATACGCAGTATTTT. This sequence encodes CASSLAERGQDTQYF.

This chain connects TRBV5-8 to TRBJ1-2, with D tentatively TRBD1 (5 bases). Deletions cut 7 bases from V and 6 bases from J, with 16 bases between. Germline V gives CDR1 SGHTS, CDR2 YDEGEE. The CDR3 contains 13 residues. In nucleotides, the CDR3 is TGTGCCAGCGAACTAGCGGACACCAATGGCTACACCTTC. It translates to CASELADTNGYTF.

The chain uses TRBV7-4 and TRBJ2-3, with D possibly matching TRBD1 (5 bases). CDR1 SGHVT and CDR2 SQSDAQ come from the germline V gene. The V end lost 3 bases, the J end lost 0 bases, and 22 bases lay between the germline ends. The CDR3 has 19 residues. The CDR3 protein is CASSFRQFWGMNSTDTQYF. CDR3 DNA sequence: TGTGCCAGCAGCTTTCGACAGTTTTGGGGAATGAATAGCACAGATACGCAGTATTTT.